One and the same sample provided the 19 T cell receptor beta chains below, sequenced in a study of shared clonotypes between healthy human individuals. Generated by immunoSEQ multiplex PCR, the TCRdb table keeps only in-frame clones and is missing some. The sample holds some 1 million clones; about 80% are singletons and the top ten take about 1.5%. The sample was memory CD4+ T cells sorted from blood. Sample subset: CD45RA-negative fraction. The receptors come from a man aged 18 to 35 in good health.

The genes are TRBV5-4 and TRBJ2-5, with TRBD1 matching over 7 bases. The CDR3 has 14 residues. V lost 0 bases, J lost 2 bases, and 1 base stayed unmatched. Germline V gives CDR1 SGHNT, CDR2 YYREEE (reference sequence). The CDR3 sequence is CASSLAGGQETQYF. The DNA of the CDR3 is TGTGCCAGCAGCTTGGCAGGGGGACAAGAGACCCAGTACTTC.

The V call is TRBV7-2, the J call TRBJ1-5, with D perhaps matching TRBD1 (5 bases). The CDR3 has 14 residues. Germline assignment: CDR1 SGHTA and CDR2 FQGNSA. Trimming stripped 5 bases from V and 6 bases from J, with 14 bases between. CDR3 nucleotides: TGTGCCAGCAGCCCAGGGCCCCGGGGTCAGCCCCAGCATTTT. Protein sequence: CASSPGPRGQPQHF.

The chain has TRBV6-1 and TRBJ1-4; D is uncertain. V shed 8 bases and J shed 8 bases, with 15 bases lying between them. This CDR3 has 13 residues. Per germline, CDR1 MNHNS and CDR2 SASEGT. The DNA of the CDR3 is TGTGCCAGCGTGAGGACCCCTGGGGAAAAACTGTTTTTT. This sequence encodes CASVRTPGEKLFF.

In its sample, this clone was seen once. The gene calls are TRBV29-1 and TRBJ2-5; TRBD1 matches 7 bases. In germline, CDR1 is SQVTM, CDR2 ANQGSEA. The CDR3 is 12 residues long. The V and J ends lost 4 bases and 3 bases, in that order; junction bases with no gene match: 2. CDR3 sequence (DNA): TGCAGCGTTGCCGGGACAGAAGAGACCCAGTACTTC. Residues: CSVAGTEETQYF.

A few counts support this clone. The chain employs TRBV7-2 and TRBJ2-1; 12 bases agree with TRBD2. V was clipped by 0 bases and J by 7 bases; unmatched bases: 10. Germline CDR1 reads SGHTA; CDR2 reads FQGNSA. This CDR3 contains 18 residues. The CDR3 loop is CASSLARLAGDPRNEQFF. The CDR3 DNA reads as TGTGCCAGCAGCTTAGCGAGACTAGCGGGAGACCCTAGGAATGAGCAGTTCTTC.

This chain connects TRBV11-2 to TRBJ1-1; TRBD1 might be the D (5 bases). V lost 2 bases and J 2 bases, leaving 9 bases between the germline ends. The germline V gene encodes CDR1 SGHAT and CDR2 FQNNGV. The CDR3 runs to 14 residues. The CDR3 DNA sequence: TGTGCCAGCAGCTTATGGGGCAGCAACACTGAAGCTTTCTTT. It codes for CASSLWGSNTEAFF.

The chain couples TRBV4-2 to TRBJ2-5, with D possibly matching TRBD2 (6 bases). This CDR3 has 14 amino acids. The germline V gene has CDR1 LGHNA and CDR2 YNFKEQ. The V end was cut by 5 bases, the J end by 3 bases, with 13 bases between. CDR3 region: CASSSAGPEETQYF. The CDR3 coding sequence is TGTGCCAGCAGCTCTGCGGGACCAGAAGAGACCCAGTACTTC.

The V gene is TRBV11-2, the J gene TRBJ2-2; 10 bases map to TRBD2. Unmatched junction bases numbered 8, after V lost 1 base and J lost 3 bases. Germline V gene sequence: CDR1 SGHAT, CDR2 FQNNGV. This CDR3 is 18 amino acids long. The CDR3 loop is CASSLGVAGGPDTGELFF. The DNA of the CDR3 is TGTGCCAGCAGCTTAGGGGTAGCGGGAGGACCGGACACCGGGGAGCTGTTTTTT.

The CDR3: CASSLMTGAGNTIYF. As DNA, the CDR3 is TGCGCCAGCAGCTTAATGACAGGGGCTGGAAACACCATATATTTT. The chain uses TRBV5-1 and TRBJ1-3, with 8 positions matching TRBD1. The CDR3 is 15 amino acids. Germline V gene lookup returns CDR1 SGHRS and CDR2 YFSETQ. V lost 2 bases and J lost 2; bases outside the gene matches: 3.

This chain links TRBV7-9 with TRBJ2-3, with D possibly called TRBD1 or TRBD2 (5 bases each). V lost 1 base and J 0 bases, leaving 8 bases between the germline ends. The CDR3 has 15 amino acids. Germline-derived CDR1 and CDR2 are SEHNR and FQNEAQ (reference sequence). CDR3 protein: CASSLEGRSTDTQYF. CDR3 DNA: TGTGCCAGCAGCTTAGAGGGACGTAGCACAGATACGCAGTATTTT.

The chain recombines TRBV18 with TRBJ2-7, with D perhaps TRBD2 (6 bases). With 6 bases removed from V and 7 bases from J, the gap between germline ends came to 19 bases. The CDR3 runs 14 residues. Germline V gene sequence: CDR1 KGHSH, CDR2 LQKENI. The CDR3 region has the DNA TGTGCCAGCTCTGGGGCGTACGGGAGTGAGGAGCAGTACTTC. This translates into CASSGAYGSEEQYF.

A few counts support this clone. The chain carries TRBV7-9 and TRBJ1-1; D might be TRBD1 (5 bases). The CDR3 has 13 residues. Germline assignment: CDR1 SEHNR and CDR2 FQNEAQ (reference sequence). V lost 5 bases and J 1 base, leaving 8 bases between the germline ends. CDR3 protein: CASSRDSNTEAFF. The CDR3 DNA sequence: TGTGCCAGCAGCCGGGACTCGAACACTGAAGCTTTCTTT.

The genes are TRBV5-1 and TRBJ1-1, with D possibly being TRBD1 (5 bases). Trimming took off 2 bases at V and 4 bases at J, with 9 bases between the two ends. This CDR3 has 13 amino acids. Germline CDR1 SGHRS, CDR2 YFSETQ. CDR3 nucleotides: TGCGCCAGCAGCTTTGCCGGGGGCACTGAAGCTTTCTTT. Translation gives CASSFAGGTEAFF.

This chain uses TRBV19 with TRBJ1-5, with D possibly matching TRBD1 (6 bases). Per the germline V gene, CDR1 is LNHDA and CDR2 is SQIVND (reference sequence). V was cut by 5 bases and J by 6 bases, with 17 bases left in between. This CDR3 region has 15 residues. The CDR3 here is CASSAQQGSGQPQHF. As DNA, the CDR3 is TGTGCCAGTAGTGCCCAACAGGGAAGTGGTCAGCCCCAGCATTTT.

The gene calls are TRBV18 and TRBJ1-4; TRBD1 aligns across 7 bases. V gave up 3 bases and J gave up 5 bases; unmatched junction bases: 6. The CDR3 is 15 residues long. Per germline, CDR1 KGHSH and CDR2 LQKENI. The CDR3: CASSPPGQQNEKLFF. The CDR3 nucleotides read TGTGCCAGCTCACCGCCGGGACAGCAAAATGAAAAACTGTTTTTT.

A single count supports this clone. The chain links TRBV11-2 to TRBJ2-1, with TRBD1 as a possible D gene (5 bases). This CDR3 has 13 amino acids. The ends were cut back, 1 base at V and 9 bases at J, with 10 bases in the middle. Germline V CDR1 and CDR2: SGHAT, FQNNGV. In nucleotides, the CDR3 is TGTGCCAGCAGCTTAGTACAGGTAGTTGAGCAGTTCTTC. Translating it yields CASSLVQVVEQFF.

This clone came up many times. Other DNA sequences in the same sample also yield this CDR3. V gene TRBV4-3 combines with J gene TRBJ2-7; D could derive from TRBD1 or TRBD2 (5 bases each). Germline V lookup: CDR1 LGHNA, CDR2 YSLEER. This CDR3 is built from 15 residues. V lost 0 bases and J lost 3, with 12 bases in between. The CDR3 DNA reads TGCGCCAGCAGCCAAGATAGAGGGGCTTTCTACGAGCAGTACTTC. It yields the protein CASSQDRGAFYEQYF.

V is TRBV7-9 and J is TRBJ2-7, with D unclear. The germline CDR1 and CDR2 sequences are SEHNR and FQNEAQ (reference sequence). The CDR3 extends over 16 amino acids. The ends were cut back, 6 bases at V and 2 bases at J, with 20 bases in the middle. CDR3 nucleotides: TGTGCCAGCAGTGTAATTGGCGGAACAACCCCCTACGAGCAGTACTTC. It translates to CASSVIGGTTPYEQYF.

To note about this clone: This may come from a read error, since a much larger clone is one base off. Additional DNA sequences in this sample encode the identical CDR3. The chain employs TRBV5-1 and TRBJ2-7; no definite D call. This CDR3 has 13 amino acids. Trimming removed 0 bases at V and 3 bases at J, with 7 bases between. Germline CDR1 reads SGHRS; CDR2 reads YFSETQ. The CDR3 nucleotides read TGCGCCAGCAGCTTGGGACGGAACTACGAGCAGTACTTC. Protein product: CASSLGRNYEQYF.